This T cell receptor beta chain was recorded in a study of Japanese encephalitis immunity and Zika vaccine responses (dated by TCRdb to 2020 to 2022). About the full investigation: Included participants received three 5.0 ug doses of alum-adjuvanted ZPIV at weeks 0, 4 and 28. Twelve participants received one dose of YFV vaccine (YF-VAX) before ZPIV, and about 9 participants were flavivirus-naive. For TCR sequencing, six representative participants were selected from each pre-vaccination group, and samples were taken at week 0 (after pre-vaccination, before ZPIV) and at week 52. The study asked whether earlier vaccination against Japanese encephalitis virus (JEV) or yellow fever virus (YFV) shaped CD4 T cell responses to the Zika vaccine. ZIKV peptides were 15-mers overlapping by 11 residues, selected for NetMHCpan/NetMHCII-predicted epitopes with affinity below 50 nM. TCR repertoires from a few flavivirus-naive individuals were also analyzed at weeks 2, 6 and 52 after the start of ZPIV vaccination. The stimulations used peptide pools from ZIKV structural proteins divided into flavivirus-conserved and non-conserved sets, or JEV or YFV peptides that matched the pre-vaccination. Over 9 participants were given two doses of JEV vaccine (IXIARO) 28 days apart, two to three months before the first ZPIV dose.

Library method: 5' RACE. Before sequencing, TCRbeta libraries were pooled in proportion to the sorted cell numbers of each library. RNAzol RT was used to extract total RNA from the sorted cells, and cDNA was then synthesized using an oligo(dT) primer together with a template-switching oligo. The TCRbeta V-CDR3-J region was PCR-amplified with Kapa HiFi using a SMARTer oligo primer and a TCRbeta constant-region primer. A second PCR attached Illumina adaptors and sample-specific index barcodes, followed by HighPrep bead cleanup and Bioanalyzer confirmation of a band of roughly 650 bp. Sequencing of the libraries was done on an Illumina MiSeq using 2x151 bp paired-end reads. From the authors' description of their analysis: An in-house Java program demultiplexed the reads, while MiXCR assigned TCRbeta annotations and counted clonotypes. Repertoire overlap was assessed with Morisita-Horn indices from the R package vegan, and UPGMA clustering and Circos plots of recurring clonotypes were generated. Shannon diversity and richness were each normalized to the maximum value possible given the input cell numbers, so the resulting values fell between 0 and 1. CDR3beta sequences were aligned with MUSCLE, distances computed with SeqinR, and multidimensional scaling plotted in R. The public sequencing data were trimmed at Q25 with fastp and processed into clonotypes with MiXCR by TCRdb, which kept only in-frame beta chains. Each entry merges the rows of one CDR3 protein and shows their most common DNA and genes. TCRdb's processing, not the study's, gives the V and J calls here. Counted in this sample were 200 or so distinct CDR3 sequences; approximately 5.3% of them appeared once. The top ten hold 36% of the sample.

This clonotype is assessed as large (0.1 to 1%). Base qualities are not at hand, and no much larger clone is one base apart. Results and caveats for the whole study, not just this receptor: JEV-pre-vaccinated donors showed higher repertoire similarity across time-points and stimulations than YFV-pre-vaccinated donors, indicating more clonotypes common to ZIKV and JEV stimulation. Only a few individuals showed CD8 T cell responses to the ZIKV peptide pools, and those responses were of very low magnitude. The samples grouped by participant and showed no similarity across individuals, which suggests that no public TCRs were detected. Peptide-pool deconvolution was not performed because of sample size limitations, and consequently the individual peptides driving cross-reactive responses were not identified. Rather than the whole vaccinated cohort, the analysis covered just a subset of trial participants, namely those who received three doses and had adequate samples. In JEV-pre-vaccinated donors, the repertoire richness of CD4 T cells responding to conserved ZIKV epitopes decreased significantly after ZPIV.

From cysteine to phenylalanine, the CDR3 is 15 amino acids long. Of all the DNA, just the CDR3 is kept, 45 bases in frame from base 1. Between the V and J ends, shortened by 1 base and 2 bases respectively, the junction contains 11 bases. CDR1 LGHNA and CDR2 YSLEER are derived from the germline V gene. After labeling with CellTrace CFSE, PBMCs were cultured for six to seven days in RPMI containing about 7.6% human serum along with peptide pools, each at 1 ug/mL. Enrolled adults were healthy and seronegative for ZIKV, JEV, YFV, DENV and WNV by microneutralization screening. The samples were drawn from a phase 1 trial of an alum-adjuvanted Zika purified-inactivated virus (ZPIV) vaccine that was randomized, double-blinded and placebo-controlled. Peripheral blood mononuclear cells were isolated using a standard procedure and then kept frozen in liquid nitrogen until they were used.

This receptor chain uses TRBV4-3 and TRBJ1-1, and perhaps TRBD1 as D gene, on 6 matching bases. Here the sequenced sample was antigen-activated CD8+ T cells from blood, cultured, taken during a Zika inactivated vaccine study. The sequence derives from an adult man who received an inactivated Zika virus vaccine. The nucleotide sequence is TGCGCCAGCAGCCAAGTTGCAGGGGAAAACACTGAAGCTTTCTTT. It specifies CASSQVAGENTEAFF.